Each of the 4 T cell receptor beta chains below was sequenced from the same sample in a study of blood T cell repertoires in COVID-19. Measured with immunoSEQ multiplex PCR; TCRdb has only the in-frame clones, and not every one. The sample shows some 270,000 clones, more than 75% of them seen only once. Sequencing used peripheral blood. The source of these receptors is a woman older than 75 with COVID-19, enrolled during active disease.

This chain uses TRBV27 with TRBJ1-5, with D uncertain. V lost 6 bases and J lost 2, with 11 bases in between. The CDR3 extends over 14 amino acids. CDR1 is MNHEY and CDR2 is SMNVEV in the germline V gene (reference sequence). CDR3 in DNA: TGTGCCAGCAGGAGTTGGGGAGGCAATCAGCCCCAGCATTTT. Amino acids: CASRSWGGNQPQHF.

V usage is TRBV19 and J usage is TRBJ2-7; D not resolved. CDR1 and CDR2 from the germline V gene are LNHDA and SQIVND (reference sequence). Deletions cut 3 bases from V and 1 base from J, with 7 bases between. The CDR3 is made up of 13 amino acids. CDR3 coding DNA: TGTGCCAGTAGTATCGGTCATTCCTACGAGCAGTACTTC. Protein: CASSIGHSYEQYF. Combining the CDR3 with reference TRBV19 and TRBJ2-7 gives the whole variable domain DGGITQSPKYLFRKEGQNVTLSCEQNLNHDAMYWYRQDPGQGLRLIYYSQIVNDFQKGDIAEGYSVSREKKESFPLTVTSAQKNPTAFYLCASSIGHSYEQYFGPGTRLTVT.

The rearrangement joins TRBV19 to TRBJ1-1; 7 positions agree with TRBD1. The CDR3 spans 15 residues. CDR1 and CDR2 (germline): LNHDA, SQIVND (reference sequence). V trimming: 3 bases; J trimming: 1 base; junction bases outside the gene matches: 5. The CDR3 DNA reads TGTGCCAGTAGTATGGTGGACAGGTGGAACACTGAAGCTTTCTTT. It specifies CASSMVDRWNTEAFF.

The gene calls are TRBV7-9 and TRBJ1-5; weak D call: TRBD1 (6 bases). V gave up 8 bases and J gave up 2 bases, with 13 bases separating them. From germline, CDR1 is SEHNR and CDR2 FQNEAQ (reference sequence). The CDR3 totals 14 residues. The CDR3 DNA follows: TGTGCCAGCTGCCAGGGGATTGGCAATCAGCCCCAGCATTTT. Its translation is CASCQGIGNQPQHF.